This T cell receptor (beta chain) was recovered during a study of T cell repertoires in cytomegalovirus infection. For the study at large: Recently identified HLA-C-restricted and well-studied HLA-B-restricted CMV epitopes were used. Public TCR beta signatures provided an indication of both CMV infection and a matching HLA type.

This CDR3 spans 14 amino acids. With 9 bases removed from V and 7 bases from J, the gap between germline ends came to 16 bases. Germline CDR1 reads SGHVS; CDR2 reads FNYEAQ. One entry per CDR3 protein, called by TCRdb with MiXCR from the reads. Of 95,000 to 120,000 distinct CDR3 sequences in the sample, 30% to 35% were seen once. This clonotype occurred many times. What it recognizes is unknown. The genes are TRBV7-6 and TRBJ1-6; tentatively, D is TRBD1 (6 bases). Sequencing used CD8+ T cells from cultured PBMCs, obtained from culture after CMV antigen stimulation. The sequence was obtained from a human donor in good health (CMV status not recorded). Some clones in this sample may be carry-over from other donors' samples. CDR3 in amino acids: CASSRGPTNSPLHF. The CDR3 nucleotides read TGTGCCAGTAGCAGGGGCCCGACAAATTCACCCCTCCACTTT.